This entry describes one T cell receptor (beta chain). Which antigen it targets is not known. The input lacks base qualities; no much larger clone sits a single base away. The germline V gene yields SGHVS for CDR1 and FQNEAQ for CDR2. V is clipped by 1 base and J by 1 base, and the sequence between their germline boundaries is 8 bases long. From the cysteine up to the phenylalanine, the CDR3 has a length of 15 residues. Only CDR3 DNA is held: 45 bases, read in frame from base 1. In total, 666 healthy bone marrow donors made up the cohort. At the time of sampling, every cohort member was nominally healthy, though immune exposures that went unrecorded were likely present. The donor was CMV seropositive and belonged to the group of a few hundred seropositive cohort members. A peripheral blood sample was provided by each donor, and peripheral blood mononuclear cells were used for TCR beta sequencing. Genomic DNA extraction from the blood cell samples was performed with the Qiagen DNeasy Blood Extraction Kit.

The library was built by means of the immunoSEQ multiplex PCR assay. A mixture of 60 forward primers for TCR Vbeta segments and 13 reverse primers for TCR Jbeta segments was used in the multiplex PCR. A multiplex PCR assay on genomic DNA amplified the CDR3 region of rearranged TCR beta genes. Amplified TCR beta libraries were sequenced as 87-base-pair reads on the Illumina HiSeq System. In the authors' own workflow: A later analysis tallied 75 million to 95 million unique TCR beta chains across the 666 repertoires, and around 12 million of those chains were shared by two or more donors. To remove PCR and sequencing errors, raw reads were error-corrected and collapsed into unique sequences using a nearest-neighbor algorithm that merged closely related sequences. Alignment of CDR3 sequences to IMGT reference sequences was used to assign V, D and J gene segments. For a sequence to be retained, a match of at least six nucleotides was required to both a V gene segment and a J gene segment. Rearrangements were called productive when the CDR3 lacked stop codons and stayed in frame with V and J; all others were non-productive. CDR3 was defined by IMGT convention, running from the second conserved V-encoded cysteine to the conserved J-encoded phenylalanine. In an earlier analysis of around 640 of the donors, sequences lacking an unambiguous match to a single V gene segment were excluded. An earlier analysis of some 500 of the donors classified V segments as functional when productive rearrangements were above 56.7% and as segregating when the standard deviation between donors was above 5%. A statistical classification framework was built for diagnosing cytomegalovirus status from the catalog of TCR beta chain sequences. A later analysis assigned V and J genes by comparing TCR nucleotide sequences with IMGT/GENE-DB human TR gene sequences. In a later analysis, CDR3 sequences and most-parsimonious VDJ recombination scenarios were assigned using the TCRdist pipeline. In a later analysis, each TCR beta chain was defined by its CDR3 amino acid sequence together with its V-gene family, and reads without a unique V-gene family were excluded. A later analysis removed 550 to 700 highly shared, low-generation-probability nucleotide sequences to deal with suspected cross-contamination and a sequencing artifact. In a later analysis, a clonal expansion index for each public chain was calculated from normalized within-repertoire ranks of inferred template counts. In a later analysis, generation probabilities were computed with a VDJ recombination model fitted to out-of-frame rearrangements, and the resulting probabilities were checked against IGoR. A later analysis scored TCR-TCR, TCR-HLA and TCR-CMV co-occurrence with hypergeometric tests, applying a repertoire-size bias correction to TCR pairs. A later analysis estimated false discovery rates by permuting HLA or CMV assignments 20 times. In a later analysis, co-occurring TCRs were grouped with DBSCAN, and TCRdist sequence similarity was added when clustering was performed within HLA-allele-positive subsets. For co-occurrence clustering, repertoires with fewer than 30,000 or more than 120,000 public chains were excluded, along with about five repertoires with anomalous nucleotide sharing. The immuneACCESS repertoire file appears here via TCRdb, limited to in-frame rearrangements. These files lack a portion of the clones; in checked studies, under half of the deficit traces to unresolved V genes, and the cause of the others is not known. V and J calls and clone size are those listed in that table; D and trimming were worked out from the DNA. Counted in this sample were roughly 140,000 clones; approximately 83% of them appeared once. The ten largest clones add up to about 3.9% of the sample.

This record belongs to a study of cytomegalovirus exposure and HLA in healthy donors (dated by TCRdb to between 2016 and 2019). General notes on the study: An earlier analysis of 587 of the donors reported 250 to 300 Gb of sequence data and 100 million to 130 million unique TCR beta sequences from 150 million to 200 million T cells. Roughly 320 gigabases of sequencing data and around 85 million unique TCR sequences made up an early release that covered fewer than 650 HLA-typed donors. Of the 350 to 450 genotyped donors, roughly 80% fell in the genetic ancestry cluster associated with self-reported Caucasian donors. The study aimed to test whether signatures of past pathogen exposure could be identified by cataloging public T cell receptors. The T cell repertoires of around 670 subjects were profiled by immunosequencing and related to cytomegalovirus serostatus. In addition to the first cohort of 650 to 750 subjects, a separate validation cohort of 130 or so different subjects was used. To predict cytomegalovirus infection status, the study brought together high-throughput TCR immunosequencing, statistical association of individual TCRs with disease status, and machine learning. A later analysis re-examined previously published TCR beta repertoires from several hundred donors and added high-resolution HLA genotyping to investigate patterns of TCR occurrence. In the later analysis, no new phenotypic data were used to find candidate immune exposures; instead, reliance was placed on TCR beta sequences and their occurrence across donors. To decide whether each TCR beta V gene segment behaved as functional or pseudogenic, an earlier analysis of fewer than 750 of the donors relied on high-throughput TCR beta sequencing. Alongside the repertoire data, information on donor age, sex, ethnicity and CMV serostatus was compiled. In a later genetic analysis, genome-wide SNP genotypes for about 55% of the roughly 700 donors were used, and that subset was treated as a discovery cohort. Every repertoire in the discovery cohort had been generated on one and the same sequencing platform. HLA typing included class I and class II loci at four-digit resolution. The number of donors typed differed by locus, with 629-630 for A, B, C, DRB1 and DQB1, around 560 for DQA1, approximately 570 for DPA1, and 400 to 490 for DPB1. Four to six DR-DQ haplotypes were handled as single units for association and clustering, since linkage in the cohort was strong. Among 350 to 400 genotyped donors of the cohort, an average of approximately 240,000 unique TCR beta nucleotide sequences were sequenced per donor, roughly 20% of them non-productive.

Results and caveats for the whole study, not just this receptor: In vitro tests confirmed that three of the cytomegalovirus-associated TCR beta chains recognize cytomegalovirus antigens. While some public TCRs were present in many individuals, most TCR sequences turned up only very rarely across donors. For the cohort, immune exposure information was limited to CMV serostatus. In the study, roughly 160 TCR beta chains were listed as associated with cytomegalovirus. Some IMGT-functional V segments, including TRBV6-2 and TRBV6-3, could not be told apart with the 87-base-pair reads, so those segments were excluded. Correlated functional status among segregating V segments might reflect linkage disequilibrium, but an unknown experimental factor could not be ruled out. Compared with the roughly 600-donor mean, donors in an Asian-associated ancestry cluster had fewer N-insertions in productive TCRs, according to a later genetic analysis. Assigning TCR associations to individual alleles was difficult when HLA alleles, especially DR and DQ, strongly co-occurred. In a later analysis, the rate of TCR association differed among HLA loci, with DRB1 alleles having the most associated TCRs and HLA-C alleles having the fewest. A further reported finding was that TCR beta sequences accurately predicted the HLA-A and HLA-B alleles for most subjects in the first cohort. The cohort was sequenced for TCR beta chains only, and without alpha or paired-chain data the features that could be detected were limited. At a false discovery rate of 0.05, a later analysis linked around 15,000 TCR beta sequences to specific HLA alleles. The authors suggested that the approach could potentially be extended to other disease states and immunological phenotypes. A cluster of highly shared sequence variants was judged likely to be a technical artifact of the sequencing pipeline. According to a later analysis, most CMV-associated TCR beta chains appeared to be HLA-restricted, and the HLA associations seemed to be driven largely by CMV exposure. The presence/absence analyses assumed that sequencing depth was roughly uniform across donors, and that assumption may not be true. The classifier was reported to diagnose cytomegalovirus status with high specificity and sensitivity in both the original and validation cohorts. A later analysis found that HLA-associated TCR beta chains were more clonally expanded and had lower generation probabilities than equally common non-associated chains. In an earlier analysis of some 540 of the donors, most TCR beta V segments appeared in productive rearrangements about 90% or about 30% of the time, broadly matching IMGT annotations. Approximately 16 rarely observed V segments, including chromosome 9 orphons, were excluded from the earlier analysis of just under 600 of the donors because counts were too low. HLA typing was unavailable for some donors at each locus, so association tests used only the typed subset. An association between a missense DCLRE1C variant and V-gene and J-gene trimming of TCR beta chains was found in a later genetic analysis and replicated in an independent cohort. Several of the top co-occurrence clusters appeared to be linked to parvovirus B19, influenza, CMV and Epstein-Barr virus, according to a later analysis.

This sequence originates from a man between 35 and 55 years old in good health and CMV-seropositive. The source material was PBMCs. The rearranged segments are TRBV7-8 and TRBJ2-4; the D segment cannot be called with confidence. The nucleotide sequence reads TGTGCCAGCAGCTTAGTTCGGGTCGCCAAAAACATTCAGTACTTC. Its protein product is CASSLVRVAKNIQYF.